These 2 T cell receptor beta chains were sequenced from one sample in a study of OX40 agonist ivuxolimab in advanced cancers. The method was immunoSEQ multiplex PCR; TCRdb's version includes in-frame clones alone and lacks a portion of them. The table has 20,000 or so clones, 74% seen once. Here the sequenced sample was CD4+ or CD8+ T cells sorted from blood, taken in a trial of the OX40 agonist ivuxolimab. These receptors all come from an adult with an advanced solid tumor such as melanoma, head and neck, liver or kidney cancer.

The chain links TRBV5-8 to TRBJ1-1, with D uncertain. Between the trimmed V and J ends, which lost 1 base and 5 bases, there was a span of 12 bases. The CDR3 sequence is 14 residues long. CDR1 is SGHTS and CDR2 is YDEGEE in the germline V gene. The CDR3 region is CASSLWREGTEAFF. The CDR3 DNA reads TGTGCCAGCAGCTTGTGGAGGGAGGGAACTGAAGCTTTCTTT. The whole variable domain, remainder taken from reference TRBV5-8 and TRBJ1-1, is EAGVTQSPTHLIKTRGQQATLRCSPISGHTSVYWYQQALGLGLQFLLWYDEGEERNRGNFPPRFSGRQFPNYSSELNVNALELEDSALYLCASSLWREGTEAFFGQGTRLTVV.

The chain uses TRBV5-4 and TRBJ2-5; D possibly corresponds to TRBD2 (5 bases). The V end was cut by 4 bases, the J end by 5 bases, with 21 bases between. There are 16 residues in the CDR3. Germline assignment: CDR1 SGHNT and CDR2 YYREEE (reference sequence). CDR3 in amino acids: CASSTELVPAVETQYF. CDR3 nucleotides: TGTGCCAGCAGCACAGAACTAGTACCCGCCGTGGAGACCCAGTACTTC.